Listed below are T cell receptor beta chains from one sample, sequenced in a study of response to subunit inactivated influenza vaccine. TCRdb reanalysed the RT-PCR reads using MiXCR and keeps one entry per CDR3 protein. Of 430,000 or so distinct CDR3 sequences listed, roughly 9.8% were seen once; the top ten hold approximately 12%. The sequences come from PBMCs from blood, collected 45 days after vaccination. The receptors were gathered from a man in his fifties or sixties who received an inactivated influenza vaccine. CDR3s include the opening cysteine and the closing phenylalanine or tryptophan. D genes are given only for firm matches. Size tells how often a clone was seen (once, few, many) or the class of an expanded clone, and some rows leave it out.

j_gene: TRBJ1-2
d_gene: -
v_gene: TRBV28
abundance: few
CDR3nt: TGTGCCAGCAGTTTTAGGGCAGCCTATGGCTACACCTTC
CDR3aa: CASSFRAAYGYTF

j_gene: TRBJ2-3
d_gene: -
v_gene: TRBV6-5
abundance: many
CDR3nt: TGTGCCAGCAGTTACCGTGGGGTAGATACGCAGTATTTT
CDR3aa: CASSYRGVDTQYF

j_gene: TRBJ2-1
d_gene: TRBD1
v_gene: TRBV20-1
abundance: few
CDR3nt: TGCAGTGCTAGAGGGTCCGGGACAGGGGGCTCCTACAATGAGCAGTTCTTC
CDR3aa: CSARGSGTGGSYNEQFF

j_gene: TRBJ2-1
d_gene: TRBD2
v_gene: TRBV5-1
abundance: -
CDR3nt: TGCGCCAGCAGCAAAGGGACTAGCGGGAGAAGGTCCAACAATGAGCAGTTCTTC
CDR3aa: CASSKGTSGRRSNNEQFF

j_gene: TRBJ2-1
d_gene: -
v_gene: TRBV18
abundance: many
CDR3nt: TGTGCCAGCTCATCCCGAACCACCCGACAGCATGAGCAGTTCTTC
CDR3aa: CASSSRTTRQHEQFF

j_gene: TRBJ2-7
d_gene: TRBD1
v_gene: TRBV20-1
abundance: few
CDR3nt: TGCAGTGCTAGAGAGGGGACAGGGCAGGACTACGAGCAGTACTTC
CDR3aa: CSAREGTGQDYEQYF

j_gene: TRBJ2-3
d_gene: TRBD2
v_gene: TRBV11-2
abundance: -
CDR3nt: TGTGCCAGCAGCTTCACTCCTTCGGGGCTAGCGGGAGCGGCAGATACGCAGTATTTT
CDR3aa: CASSFTPSGLAGAADTQYF

j_gene: TRBJ2-5
d_gene: TRBD1
v_gene: TRBV4-2
abundance: many
CDR3nt: TGTGCCAGCAGCCAAGTGGGACAGGGGGCTGTAGAGACCCAGTACTTC
CDR3aa: CASSQVGQGAVETQYF

j_gene: TRBJ2-7
d_gene: -
v_gene: TRBV19
abundance: few
CDR3nt: TGTGCCAGTAGTGGGGGACACATTTTATACGAGCAGTACTTC
CDR3aa: CASSGGHILYEQYF

j_gene: TRBJ2-3
d_gene: -
v_gene: TRBV29-1
abundance: once
CDR3nt: TGCAGCACCGGGGGACCGGGAAGCACAGATACGCAGTATTTT
CDR3aa: CSTGGPGSTDTQYF

j_gene: TRBJ2-5
d_gene: -
v_gene: TRBV7-2
abundance: -
CDR3nt: TGTGCCAGCAGCTTATTTGGGCACGGCGTTGGGGAGACCCAGTACTTC
CDR3aa: CASSLFGHGVGETQYF

j_gene: TRBJ1-4
d_gene: -
v_gene: TRBV12-3/TRBV12-4
abundance: few
CDR3nt: TGTGCCAGCAGTGTAAATCTGGGAAAACTGTTTTTT
CDR3aa: CASSVNLGKLFF

j_gene: TRBJ2-2
d_gene: -
v_gene: TRBV7-9
abundance: few
CDR3nt: TGTGCCAGCAGCTTACGAGGGCCCTTCGGTGGGGAGCTGTTTTTT
CDR3aa: CASSLRGPFGGELFF

j_gene: TRBJ2-5
d_gene: TRBD1
v_gene: TRBV10-3
abundance: few
CDR3nt: TGTGCCATCAGCCGAAGGACAGGGATAGAGGAGACCCAGTACTTC
CDR3aa: CAISRRTGIEETQYF

j_gene: TRBJ2-5
d_gene: -
v_gene: TRBV7-8
abundance: many
CDR3nt: TGTGCCAGCAGCTTTCGCGGGGAAGGGACCCAGTACTTC
CDR3aa: CASSFRGEGTQYF

j_gene: TRBJ2-3
d_gene: TRBD2
v_gene: TRBV20-1
abundance: many
CDR3nt: TGCAGTGTACCGAATAGCGGGATCACAGATACGCAGTATTTT
CDR3aa: CSVPNSGITDTQYF

j_gene: TRBJ2-1
d_gene: -
v_gene: TRBV6-5
abundance: many
CDR3nt: TGTGCCAGCAGTTCCATGCGACATGGGGGCGCAGTCAACGAGCAGTTCTTC
CDR3aa: CASSSMRHGGAVNEQFF

j_gene: TRBJ2-7
d_gene: -
v_gene: TRBV25-1
abundance: few
CDR3nt: TGTGCCAGCAGTGAATTCATGCATTACGAGCAGTACTTC
CDR3aa: CASSEFMHYEQYF

j_gene: TRBJ2-3
d_gene: -
v_gene: TRBV7-3
abundance: -
CDR3nt: TGTGCCAGCAGCTTAAGCGTCTTCCCCACAGATACGCAGTATTTT
CDR3aa: CASSLSVFPTDTQYF

j_gene: TRBJ2-7
d_gene: -
v_gene: TRBV13
abundance: -
CDR3nt: TGTGCCAGCAGCTCGACACAGGCGGGGGCAAACCTCTACGAGCAGTACTTC
CDR3aa: CASSSTQAGANLYEQYF

j_gene: TRBJ1-5
d_gene: -
v_gene: TRBV6-1
abundance: few
CDR3nt: TGTGCCAGCAGAGGTGGGGGATTTCAGCCCCAGCATTTT
CDR3aa: CASRGGGFQPQHF

j_gene: TRBJ2-7
d_gene: -
v_gene: TRBV27
abundance: -
CDR3nt: TGTGCCAGCAGTCCTTCAGCACCCCCGAACTACGAGCAGTACTTC
CDR3aa: CASSPSAPPNYEQYF

j_gene: TRBJ2-7
d_gene: TRBD2
v_gene: TRBV20-1
abundance: few
CDR3nt: TGCAGTGCTGACCCCCAGCGGGGGGGGTACGAGCAGTACTTC
CDR3aa: CSADPQRGGYEQYF

j_gene: TRBJ1-3
d_gene: -
v_gene: TRBV20-1
abundance: -
CDR3nt: TGCAGTGCTAGGGCCGGGAGGGGAGCTGGAAACACCATATATTTT
CDR3aa: CSARAGRGAGNTIYF

j_gene: TRBJ2-5
d_gene: TRBD2
v_gene: TRBV9
abundance: -
CDR3nt: TGTGCCAGCAGCCCCCGACTAGCGGGGTACCAAGAGACCCAGTACTTC
CDR3aa: CASSPRLAGYQETQYF

j_gene: TRBJ2-3
d_gene: -
v_gene: TRBV20-1
abundance: few
CDR3nt: TGCAGTGTTGGGAAGACTGTCCGAGATACGCAGTATTTT
CDR3aa: CSVGKTVRDTQYF

j_gene: TRBJ2-5
d_gene: TRBD1
v_gene: TRBV28
abundance: -
CDR3nt: TGTGCCAGCAGTCGGGACAGCTTTAACTCAGAGACCCAGTACTTC
CDR3aa: CASSRDSFNSETQYF

j_gene: TRBJ2-1
d_gene: TRBD2
v_gene: TRBV11-1
abundance: few
CDR3nt: TGTGCCAGCAGTAGAAGTAGCGGGAGGTTCGAGGAGCAGTTCTTC
CDR3aa: CASSRSSGRFEEQFF

j_gene: TRBJ2-3
d_gene: TRBD1
v_gene: TRBV7-9
abundance: many
CDR3nt: TGTGCCAGCAGCGCAAAACAGGGGCCTCATGCAGATACGCAGTATTTT
CDR3aa: CASSAKQGPHADTQYF

j_gene: TRBJ2-2
d_gene: -
v_gene: TRBV4-3
abundance: few
CDR3nt: TGCGCCAGCAGCCAAGAGGGACCCGGCGGGGAGCTGTTTTTT
CDR3aa: CASSQEGPGGELFF

j_gene: TRBJ1-5
d_gene: -
v_gene: TRBV2
abundance: many
CDR3nt: TGTGCCAGCAGGATGGGTGATAATAGCAATCAGCCCCAGCATTTT
CDR3aa: CASRMGDNSNQPQHF

j_gene: TRBJ2-1
d_gene: -
v_gene: TRBV20-1
abundance: many
CDR3nt: TGCAGTGCTTTCGCCCCGTCCCCGTACAATGAGCAGCTCTTC
CDR3aa: CSAFAPSPYNEQLF

j_gene: TRBJ2-5
d_gene: -
v_gene: TRBV29-1
abundance: few
CDR3nt: TGCAGCGTTGTTACTATCCCGTACCAAGAGACCCAGTACTTC
CDR3aa: CSVVTIPYQETQYF

j_gene: TRBJ2-7
d_gene: TRBD2
v_gene: TRBV20-1
abundance: -
CDR3nt: TGCAGTGCTAGAGATAGGGCGGGACTAGTCGCAAACGAGCAGTACTTC
CDR3aa: CSARDRAGLVANEQYF

j_gene: TRBJ2-7
d_gene: -
v_gene: TRBV12-3/TRBV12-4
abundance: many
CDR3nt: TGTGCCAGCAGTTTCGTACTAGCCGATTCCTACGAGCAGTACTTC
CDR3aa: CASSFVLADSYEQYF

j_gene: TRBJ2-3
d_gene: -
v_gene: TRBV9
abundance: -
CDR3nt: TGTGCCAGCAGCCCCTGGTCTGCGGCCACAGATACGCAGTATTTT
CDR3aa: CASSPWSAATDTQYF

j_gene: TRBJ1-5
d_gene: TRBD1
v_gene: TRBV7-2
abundance: -
CDR3nt: TGTGCCAGCAGCGAGGGACAGACCAGCAATCAGCCCCAGCATTTT
CDR3aa: CASSEGQTSNQPQHF

j_gene: TRBJ2-3
d_gene: TRBD1
v_gene: TRBV29-1
abundance: many
CDR3nt: TGCAGCGGACAGGGGACGGGGCCAGATACGCAGTATTTT
CDR3aa: CSGQGTGPDTQYF

j_gene: TRBJ1-2
d_gene: -
v_gene: TRBV6-1
abundance: -
CDR3nt: TGTGCCAGCAGCATCAGCGGGCGCTATGGCTACACCTTC
CDR3aa: CASSISGRYGYTF

j_gene: TRBJ2-1
d_gene: -
v_gene: TRBV15
abundance: many
CDR3nt: TGTGCCACCAGCAGAGCTCCCAGGGTGGCGGCTAGTGAGCAGTTCTTC
CDR3aa: CATSRAPRVAASEQFF

j_gene: TRBJ2-3
d_gene: -
v_gene: TRBV4-2
abundance: many
CDR3nt: TGTGCCAGCAGCCAAGAGAGGAGCACAGATACGCAGTATTTT
CDR3aa: CASSQERSTDTQYF

j_gene: TRBJ2-7
d_gene: TRBD1
v_gene: TRBV5-1
abundance: many
CDR3nt: TGCGCCAGCAGCTTGCGGACAGGGGGCTTCGAGCAGTACTTC
CDR3aa: CASSLRTGGFEQYF